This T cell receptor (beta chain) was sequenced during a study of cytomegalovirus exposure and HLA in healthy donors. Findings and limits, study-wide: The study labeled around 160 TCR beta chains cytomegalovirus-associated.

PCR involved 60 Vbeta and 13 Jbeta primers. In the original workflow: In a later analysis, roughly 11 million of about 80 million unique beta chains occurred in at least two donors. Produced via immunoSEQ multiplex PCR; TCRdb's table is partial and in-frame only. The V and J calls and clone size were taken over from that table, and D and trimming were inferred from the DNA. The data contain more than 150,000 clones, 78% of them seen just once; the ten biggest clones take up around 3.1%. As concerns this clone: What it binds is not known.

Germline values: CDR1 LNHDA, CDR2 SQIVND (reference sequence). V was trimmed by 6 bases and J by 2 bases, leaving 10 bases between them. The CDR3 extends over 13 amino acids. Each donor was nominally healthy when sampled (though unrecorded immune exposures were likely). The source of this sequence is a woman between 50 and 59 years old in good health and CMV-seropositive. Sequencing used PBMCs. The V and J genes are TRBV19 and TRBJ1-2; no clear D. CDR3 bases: TGTGCCAGTAGAGTACAGCAGAACTATGGCTACACCTTC. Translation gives CASRVQQNYGYTF.